One sample yielded the 16 T cell receptor beta chains listed below, sequenced in a study of graft-versus-host responses after intestinal transplantation. Sequencing was performed with immunoSEQ multiplex PCR; in TCRdb, only in-frame clones are kept and a portion is missing. The table shows under 100,000 clones, with 80% to 95% occurring only once. These TCRs' antigens remain unknown. Sequencing was performed on unstimulated CD8+ T cells sorted from spleen or lymph node cells, taken before transplant. The source is a human donor who was the organ donor for an intestinal transplant.

Only one count was recorded for this clone. The chain recombines TRBV4-1 with TRBJ2-7, with TRBD1 matching over 8 bases. The length of the CDR3 is 13 residues. Germline CDR1 and CDR2: MGHRA and YSYEKL. V lost 4 bases and J lost 6; bases outside the gene matches: 5. The chain's CDR3 is CASSPGTGIEQYF. CDR3 coding DNA: TGCGCCAGCAGCCCGGGGACAGGCATCGAGCAGTACTTC.

This rearrangement joins TRBV13 to TRBJ2-7; TRBD2 might be the D (6 bases). Germline V lookup: CDR1 PRHDT, CDR2 FYEKMQ (reference sequence). V was shortened by 5 bases and J by 4 bases, with 15 bases between the two germline ends. The CDR3 has 14 amino acids. The CDR3 DNA reads as TGTGCCAGCAGCGCCGGCCGCGGAGGGTACGAGCAGTACTTC. This translates into CASSAGRGGYEQYF.

The rearrangement uses TRBV27 and TRBJ2-3; 16 bases map to TRBD2. J was trimmed by 0 bases and V by 7 bases; bases with no gene match: 7. Germline V gene lookup returns CDR1 MNHEY and CDR2 SMNVEV (reference sequence). The CDR3 is 18 residues long. Written as DNA, the CDR3 is TGTGCCAGCAATCCGGGACTAGCGGGAGGGTTGAGCACAGATACGCAGTATTTT. Residues: CASNPGLAGGLSTDTQYF.

This clone was observed once. The chain employs TRBV5-5 and TRBJ2-1; 9 positions agree with TRBD2. The germline V gene encodes CDR1 SGHKS and CDR2 YYEKEE (reference sequence). V was clipped by 0 bases and J by 6 bases; unmatched bases: 1. The CDR3 is 14 amino acids. In DNA, the CDR3 is TGTGCCAGCAGCTTGGCGGGACTAGCCAATGAGCAGTTCTTC. This codes for CASSLAGLANEQFF.

The V call is TRBV5-5, the J call TRBJ1-4; no firm D call. The CDR3 covers 14 residues. V was pared by 0 bases and J by 8 bases, with 11 bases between. Germline CDR1 is SGHKS and CDR2 is YYEKEE (reference sequence). CDR3 in amino acids: CASSLGVVPEKLFF. For the CDR3, the DNA is TGTGCCAGCAGCTTGGGAGTCGTCCCGGAAAAACTGTTTTTT.

The chain couples TRBV6-5 to TRBJ2-1; the D is unclear. The CDR3 totals 13 residues. Trimming removed 2 bases at V and 8 bases at J, with 10 bases between. Germline V gives CDR1 MNHEY, CDR2 SVGAGI. CDR3 DNA: TGTGCCAGCAGTTACAGGAGTATGGATGAGCAGTTCTTC. Translating gives CASSYRSMDEQFF.

The chain joins TRBV19 to TRBJ1-5; 8 bases map to TRBD1. Germline CDR1 and CDR2: LNHDA and SQIVND (reference sequence). The ends lost 1 base at V and 3 bases at J; junction bases unmatched: 2. The CDR3 contains 15 residues. The DNA for the CDR3 is TGTGCCAGTAGTATAGGGCAGGGGGCCAATCAGCCCCAGCATTTT. Translation: CASSIGQGANQPQHF. Full variable domain (missing parts from reference TRBV19 and TRBJ1-5): DGGITQSPKYLFRKEGQNVTLSCEQNLNHDAMYWYRQDPGQGLRLIYYSQIVNDFQKGDIAEGYSVSREKKESFPLTVTSAQKNPTAFYLCASSIGQGANQPQHFGDGTRLSIL.

The chain combines TRBV5-6 with TRBJ2-5; D not certain. With 1 base removed from V and 5 bases from J, the gap between germline ends came to 12 bases. The CDR3 consists of 14 residues. The germline V gene encodes CDR1 SGHDT and CDR2 YYEEEE. The CDR3 loop is CASSLLSSGETQYF. CDR3 nucleotide sequence: TGTGCCAGCAGCTTGTTAAGTTCTGGCGAGACCCAGTACTTC.

V and J are TRBV21-1 and TRBJ1-5; the D segment call TRBD1 is taken from the table without a DNA check. TRBV21-1 counts as a pseudogene. The CDR3 has 17 amino acids. The DNA for the CDR3 is TGTGCCAGCAGCAATGGATTCAGGGTCAAGGGCAATCAGCCCCAGCATTTT. This sequence encodes CASSNGFRVKGNQPQHF.

This clone has a single count. This chain joins TRBV7-9 and TRBJ2-7; TRBD2 aligns across 12 bases. The CDR3 loop spans 17 amino acids. Germline V gene lookup returns CDR1 SEHNR and CDR2 FQNEAQ (reference sequence). J lost 2 bases, V lost 4 bases, and 9 bases had no gene match. CDR3 bases: TGTGCCAGCAGCTCGGCTAGCGGGGGGGCCCATCCCTACGAGCAGTACTTC. It translates to CASSSASGGAHPYEQYF.

The V gene is TRBV19, the J gene TRBJ2-7; 7 bases line up with TRBD2. The CDR3 loop spans 16 amino acids. CDR1 is LNHDA, CDR2 SQIVND, per germline (reference sequence). J was trimmed by 5 bases and V by 0 bases; bases with no gene match: 10. This chain's CDR3 is CASSIEAGRRFDEQYF. The CDR3 DNA sequence: TGTGCCAGTAGTATAGAAGCGGGGAGGCGGTTCGACGAGCAGTACTTC.

CDR3 sequence: CASSLLTYEQYF. The CDR3 nucleotides are TGTGCCAGCAGCCTACTAACCTACGAGCAGTACTTC. The rearrangement uses TRBV5-6 and TRBJ2-7, with D hard to call. The V gene's germline CDR1 is SGHDT and CDR2 YYEEEE. The V and J ends lost 4 bases and 2 bases respectively, with 7 bases between them. The CDR3 is made up of 12 amino acids.

This sequence joins TRBV7-9 and TRBJ1-6; no reliable D call. This CDR3 is 15 amino acids long. V gave up 6 bases and J gave up 13 bases, with 22 bases separating them. CDR1 is SEHNR, CDR2 FQNEAQ, per germline (reference sequence). The CDR3 sequence: CASSPLTPEVSPLHF. The CDR3 nucleotides read TGTGCCAGCAGTCCACTAACCCCCGAGGTTTCCCCCCTCCACTTT. The full variable domain, its missing parts supplied by reference TRBV7-9 and TRBJ1-6, is DTGVSQNPRHKITKRGQNVTFRCDPISEHNRLYWYRQTLGQGPEFLTYFQNEAQLEKSRLLSDRFSAERPKGSFSTLEIQRTEQGDSAMYLCASSPLTPEVSPLHFGNGTRLTVT.

The chain couples TRBV19 to TRBJ2-1; TRBD2 is a possible D gene (5 bases). Germline-derived CDR1 and CDR2 are LNHDA and SQIVND (reference sequence). The CDR3 totals 11 residues. The germline V and J ends were trimmed by 6 bases and 9 bases, with 9 bases remaining between them. The CDR3 coding sequence is TGTGCCAGTAGAGGGAGCGTTGAGCAGTTCTTC. This encodes CASRGSVEQFF.

Only one count was recorded for this clone. The V gene is TRBV7-9, the J gene TRBJ2-6; 10 positions agree with TRBD1. The CDR3 totals 14 residues. Per the germline V gene, CDR1 is SEHNR and CDR2 is FQNEAQ (reference sequence). With 3 bases clipped from V and 8 bases from J, the junction kept 1 base outside the gene matches. CDR3 loop: CASSLGQGPNVLTF. In DNA, the CDR3 is TGTGCCAGCAGCTTGGGACAGGGGCCCAACGTCCTGACTTTC.

The gene calls are TRBV7-9 and TRBJ2-1, with TRBD2 matching 11 bases. The CDR3 sequence is 15 residues long. CDR1 is SEHNR and CDR2 is FQNEAQ in the germline V gene (reference sequence). Trimming at V came to 4 bases and at J to 7 bases, leaving 6 bases not matched to a gene. The chain's CDR3 is CASSYPGTSGNEQFF. The CDR3 bases are TGTGCCAGCAGCTATCCCGGGACTAGCGGAAATGAGCAGTTCTTC.